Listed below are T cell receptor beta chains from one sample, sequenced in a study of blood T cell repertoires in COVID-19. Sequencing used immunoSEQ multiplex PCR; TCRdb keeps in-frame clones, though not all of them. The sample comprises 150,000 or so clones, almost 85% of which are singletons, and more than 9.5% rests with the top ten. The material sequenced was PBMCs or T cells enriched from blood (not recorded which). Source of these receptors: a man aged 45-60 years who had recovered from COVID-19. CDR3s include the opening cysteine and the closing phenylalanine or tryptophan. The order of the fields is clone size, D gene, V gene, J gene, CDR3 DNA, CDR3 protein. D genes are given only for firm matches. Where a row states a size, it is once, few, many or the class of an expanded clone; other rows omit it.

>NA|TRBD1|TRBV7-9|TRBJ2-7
TGTGCCAGCAGCTTCGGGACAGGGGCGTCCTACGAGCAGTACTTC
CASSFGTGASYEQYF
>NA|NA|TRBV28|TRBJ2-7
TGTGCCAGCAGTCCCCCGCCCCAGGGGTCCACCGAGCAGTACTTC
CASSPPPQGSTEQYF
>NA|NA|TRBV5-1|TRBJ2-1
TGCGCCAGCAGCTTGGCCGTCCAGGTGTCGCAGGAGCAGTTCTTC
CASSLAVQVSQEQFF
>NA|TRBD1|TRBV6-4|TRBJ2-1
TGTGCCAGCAGTGACCTGGGACAGGGGAATGAGCAGTTCTTC
CASSDLGQGNEQFF
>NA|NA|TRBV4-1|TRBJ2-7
TGCGCCAGCAGCCCCGAGGACAGCTACTACGAGCAGTACTTC
CASSPEDSYYEQYF
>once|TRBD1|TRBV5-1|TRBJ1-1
TGCGCCAGCAGCCCGCAACAGGGGGAGGTTACTGAAGCTTTCTTT
CASSPQQGEVTEAFF
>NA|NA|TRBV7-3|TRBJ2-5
TGTGCCAGCAGCTTAGGCGGAAGTCAAGAGACCCAGTACTTC
CASSLGGSQETQYF
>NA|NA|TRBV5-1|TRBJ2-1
TGCGCCAGCAGCACACAGGGTTCCTACAATGAGCAGTTCTTC
CASSTQGSYNEQFF
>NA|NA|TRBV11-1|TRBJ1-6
TGTGCCAGCAGCCCGACAGAATATAATTCACCCCTCCACTTT
CASSPTEYNSPLHF
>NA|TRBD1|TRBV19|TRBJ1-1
TGTGCCAGTAGTATAGGGGACAGGGGAACTGAAGCTTTCTTT
CASSIGDRGTEAFF
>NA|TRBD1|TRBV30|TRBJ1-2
TGTGCCTGGAGTGAAACAGGGGTTGTTATCTATGGCTACACCTTC
CAWSETGVVIYGYTF
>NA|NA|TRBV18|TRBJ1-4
TGTGCCAGCTCACAGGCTATCCGAGGGGAAAAACTGTTTTTT
CASSQAIRGEKLFF
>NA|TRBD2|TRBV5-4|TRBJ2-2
TGTGCCAGCAGCTTGGCGGTGACTAGCGGGGACACCGGGGAGCTGTTTTTT
CASSLAVTSGDTGELFF
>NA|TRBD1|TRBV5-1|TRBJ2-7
TGCGCCAGCAGGGCTGGTAGGGGGACAGCCACCTACGAGCAGTACTTC
CASRAGRGTATYEQYF
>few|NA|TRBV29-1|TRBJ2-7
TGCAGCGTTGAAGGGACAGCGAGCGAGCAGTACTTC
CSVEGTASEQYF
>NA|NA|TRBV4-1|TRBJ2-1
TGCGCCAGCAGCCAAGCGAGTGTATCCTACAATGAGCAGTTCTTC
CASSQASVSYNEQFF
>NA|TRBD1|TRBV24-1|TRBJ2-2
TGTGCCACCTCCGGGACAGGGAAGAGGACCGGGGAGCTGTTTTTT
CATSGTGKRTGELFF
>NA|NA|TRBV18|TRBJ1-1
TGTGCCAGCTCACCTACCGACACGAACACTGAAGCTTTCTTT
CASSPTDTNTEAFF
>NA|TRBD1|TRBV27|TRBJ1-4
TGTGCCAGCAGTTGGACAGGGGGTAATGAAAAACTGTTTTTT
CASSWTGGNEKLFF
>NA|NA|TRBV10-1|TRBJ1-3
TGCGCCAGCAGTGGACCGAACAGGGACCTATCTGGAAACACCATATATTTT
CASSGPNRDLSGNTIYF
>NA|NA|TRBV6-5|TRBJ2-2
TGTGCCAGCAGCAACATACAGGGCCCCGGGGAGCTGTTTTTT
CASSNIQGPGELFF
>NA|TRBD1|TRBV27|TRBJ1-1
TGTGCCAGCACGACAGGGGGTATGAACACTGAAGCTTTCTTT
CASTTGGMNTEAFF
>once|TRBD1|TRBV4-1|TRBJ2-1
TGCGCCAGCAGCCCAGGGGGCCCCCGAGACAATGAGCAGTTCTTC
CASSPGGPRDNEQFF
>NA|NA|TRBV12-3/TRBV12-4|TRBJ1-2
TGTGCCAGCAGTTTGGCCTATGGCTACACCTTC
CASSLAYGYTF
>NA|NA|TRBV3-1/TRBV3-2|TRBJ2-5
TGTGCCAGCAGGAAAAGGCCCTCCGGGAGACAGACCCAGTACTTC
CASRKRPSGRQTQYF
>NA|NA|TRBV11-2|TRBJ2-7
TGTGCCAGCAGCTTAGTCGGGATCTACGAGCAGTACTTC
CASSLVGIYEQYF
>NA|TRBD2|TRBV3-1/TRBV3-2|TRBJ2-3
TGTGCCAGCAGCCAAGATCGAGTAGCGGGGGGCTTCACAGATACGCAGTATTTT
CASSQDRVAGGFTDTQYF
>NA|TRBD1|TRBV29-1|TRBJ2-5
TGCAGCGTTGAAAATTCCAAGGACAGGGAAGAGACCCAGTACTTC
CSVENSKDREETQYF
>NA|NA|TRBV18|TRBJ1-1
TGTGCCAGCTCACCGGGGGCGGCCACTGAAGCTTTCTTT
CASSPGAATEAFF
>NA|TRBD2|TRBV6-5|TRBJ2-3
TGTGCCAGCAGTTACGACGGCGGGAGTACAGATACGCAGTATTTT
CASSYDGGSTDTQYF
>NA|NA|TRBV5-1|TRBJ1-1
TGCGCCAGCACCGCCCTGAACATGAACACTGAAGCTTTCTTT
CASTALNMNTEAFF
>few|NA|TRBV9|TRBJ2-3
TGTGCCAGCAGCGTAGGGAGTAGCATAGACACAGATACGCAGTATTTT
CASSVGSSIDTDTQYF
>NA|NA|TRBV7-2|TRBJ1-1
TGTGCCAGCAGCTTAGGGTCTTCGAGGAACACTGAAGCTTTCTTT
CASSLGSSRNTEAFF
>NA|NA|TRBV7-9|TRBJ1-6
TGTGCCAGCAGCTTATCGTATTCACCCCTCCACTTT
CASSLSYSPLHF
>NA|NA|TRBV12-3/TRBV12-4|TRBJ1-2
TGTGCCAGCACCCCTCCGGCTAACTATGGCTACACCTTC
CASTPPANYGYTF
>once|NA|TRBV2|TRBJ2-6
TGTGCCAGCAGTGAGAAGGGGATGGGCCTGAATTCTGGGGCCAACGTCCTGACTTTC
CASSEKGMGLNSGANVLTF
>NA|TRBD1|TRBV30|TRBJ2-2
TGTGCCTGGAGACCGGGACAGGGATTGCTTGCCGGGGAGCTGTTTTTT
CAWRPGQGLLAGELFF
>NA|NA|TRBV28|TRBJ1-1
TGTGCCAGCAGTCGGGGGGGGTCTCTGGAAGCTTTCTTT
CASSRGGSLEAFF
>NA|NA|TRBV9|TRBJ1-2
TGTGCCAGCAGCGTACACCCGGCGGATGGCTACACCTTC
CASSVHPADGYTF
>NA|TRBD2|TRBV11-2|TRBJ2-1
TGTGCCAGCAGCTTAGTCACGGGACTAGCGGGTGGGGAGCAGTTCTTC
CASSLVTGLAGGEQFF
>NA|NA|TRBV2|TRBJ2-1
TGTGCCAGCACTCCGACAGGTAATGAGCAGTTCTTC
CASTPTGNEQFF
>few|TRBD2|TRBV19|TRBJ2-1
TGTGCCAGTAGTTCGAGCGGGACTAATGAGCAGTTCTTC
CASSSSGTNEQFF
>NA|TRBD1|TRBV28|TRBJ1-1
TGTGCCAGCAGTTCAGGGGGCGCTCCTGAAGCTTTCTTT
CASSSGGAPEAFF
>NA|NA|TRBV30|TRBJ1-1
TGTGCCTGGAAATTCGGGAACACTGAAGCTTTCTTT
CAWKFGNTEAFF
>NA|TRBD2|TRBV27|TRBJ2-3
TGTGCCAGCTCACCTAGGACGGGTCAGGTTAGCAGGCTAGCGGGATATTCAGATACGCAGTATTTT
CASSPRTGQVSRLAGYSDTQYF
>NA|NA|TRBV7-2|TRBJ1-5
TGTGCCAGCAGCTTATTTGGAGAGCCCCAGCATTTT
CASSLFGEPQHF
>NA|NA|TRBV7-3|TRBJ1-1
TGTGCCAGCAGCTACCAGGTGAACACTGAAGCTTTCTTT
CASSYQVNTEAFF
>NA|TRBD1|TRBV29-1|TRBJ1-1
TGCACGGGCCACCCGACAGGGGGGAACACTGAAGCTTTCTTT
CTGHPTGGNTEAFF
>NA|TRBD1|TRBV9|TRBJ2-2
TGTGCCAGCAGCGAACGGACAGGGTTCGCCGGGGAGCTGTTTTTT
CASSERTGFAGELFF
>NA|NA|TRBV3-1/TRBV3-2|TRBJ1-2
TGTGCCAGCAGCCAAGATTCGGCAGGGTGGGCGGGCTACACCTTC
CASSQDSAGWAGYTF
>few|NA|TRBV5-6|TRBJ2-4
TGTGCCAGCAGCTCAGTGGCGGGGCTGGGAAACATTCAGTACTTC
CASSSVAGLGNIQYF
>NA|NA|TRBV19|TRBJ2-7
TGTGCCAGTAGTAATGGGGGGTACGAGCAGTACTTC
CASSNGGYEQYF
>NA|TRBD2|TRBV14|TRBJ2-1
TGTGCCAGCAGCCGGGGGGGCTCCTACAATGAGCAGTTCTTC
CASSRGGSYNEQFF